This T cell receptor (beta chain) is from a study of regulatory T cells in long-lasting Graves disease. Time point: newly diagnosed GD, antithyroid drugs for less than 3 months. TCR sequences were obtained from RNA taken from PBMCs. This clonotype was observed at least ten times. Its antigen is still unknown. Study findings and constraints: The work looked only at peripheral blood and did not look at thyroid tissue.

Sequencing libraries for TCR beta were prepared with iRepertoire HTBI primers and Arm-PCR of CDR3 regions. Each CDR3 protein gets one entry after TCRdb re-called the multiplex PCR reads with MiXCR. The sample contains about 220,000 distinct CDR3 sequences, roughly a fifth of which appear only once. Germline values: CDR1 SGHRS, CDR2 YFSETQ. CDR3 length equals 13 residues. V was shortened by 3 bases and J by 6 bases, with 12 bases between the two germline ends. These same data were also listed under a study on T cells in Graves' hyperthyroidism and ophthalmopathy.

The chain uses TRBV5-1 and TRBJ1-1; no clear D gene. The specimen was peripheral blood mononuclear cells (PBMCs), collected at new diagnosis, from a patient treated with antithyroid drugs. This sequence originates from a woman aged 30 to 39 with Graves disease. The CDR3 sequence: CASSSDGFAEAFF. The DNA of the CDR3 is TGCGCCAGCAGCTCCGACGGGTTCGCTGAAGCTTTCTTT.